This T cell receptor beta chain was recorded in a study of beta chain features in type 1 diabetes. Background on the study: Comparable age, gender and cell yields were observed in patients relative to healthy donors. Analysis included around 99,000,000 sorted cells drawn from all samples.

Trimming at V came to 6 bases and at J to 4 bases, leaving 5 bases not matched to a gene. CDR1 is MNHEY, CDR2 SVGAGI, per germline. The CDR3 runs to 13 residues. This clone was counted a few times. Its matching antigen is unknown. Expressed TCRB transcripts were sequenced, since all the RNA that had been isolated was reverse transcribed. The data were produced by immunoSEQ multiplex PCR, yet TCRdb's version contains in-frame clones alone and is incomplete. The sample lists 200,000 to 250,000 clones, approximately 16% occurring once. Study-wide results and limits: Shorter TCRB CDR3s, moderately but significantly so, marked every one of the four CD4+ subsets in Type 1 diabetes patients. TCRB repertoires of naive, central memory and Treg cells appeared more similar among patients than among healthy donors.

Sequenced material: naive CD4+ T cells from blood. The TCR was taken from a man younger than 40 with type 1 diabetes. The chain is built from TRBV6-5 and TRBJ2-7, with 8 bases aligning to TRBD1. CDR3 amino acids: CASSVRGQYEQYF. The CDR3 DNA follows: TGTGCCAGCAGCGTCAGGGGGCAGTACGAGCAGTACTTC.